This TCR beta chain is drawn from a study of Graves' ophthalmopathy and Graves' hyperthyroidism. Study-level results: Blood was where most expanded thyroid clonotypes above 0.001 frequency also turned up. It was with 70.59% sensitivity and 72.22% specificity that the model predicted ophthalmopathy progression.

Beta-chain TCR CDR3 regions were amplified from RNA transcripts. First-round RT-PCR with HTBI primers preceded a second-round multiplex PCR. TCRdb reprocessed the multiplex PCR reads with MiXCR, giving one entry per CDR3 protein. This table holds roughly 700,000 distinct CDR3 sequences, around 40% found once. About this clonotype: Its antigen is currently unknown.

Sequenced sample: peripheral blood. This sequence was found in an adult man with Graves' ophthalmopathy.

CDR3 in amino acids: CASSIGPARRGTEAFF. The CDR3 bases are TGTGCCAGTAGTATAGGCCCGGCACGTCGGGGGACTGAAGCTTTCTTT. V and J are TRBV19 and TRBJ1-1; D is perhaps TRBD1 (5 bases). The CDR3 extends over 16 amino acids. Germline assignment: CDR1 LNHDA and CDR2 SQIVND (reference sequence). V lost 1 base, J lost 5 bases, and 17 bases lay in between.